These T cell receptor beta chains were read from a single sample in a study of blood T cell repertoires in COVID-19. Repertoires were generated with immunoSEQ multiplex PCR, while TCRdb's copy carries only in-frame clones and drops some. The table records hundreds of thousands of clones, about 80% of them present only once. Sample: peripheral blood. The receptors originated from a woman between 35 and 50 years old with active or convalescent COVID-19. Each CDR3 is given with its conserved first and last residue.

CDR3aa	v_gene	j_gene
CASSLDRTSGNTIYF	TRBV5-4	TRBJ1-3
CASSVDRGNEQYF	TRBV9	TRBJ2-7
CATSRDQASNTEAFF	TRBV15	TRBJ1-1
CASSLSRGPNYGYTF	TRBV6-6	TRBJ1-2
CASMTDRTDEKLFF	TRBV2	TRBJ1-4
CAWSDPLAGGPYNEQFF	TRBV30	TRBJ2-1
CAISGQQGINTEAFF	TRBV10-3	TRBJ1-1
CASSQRGSGKGETQYF	TRBV4-1	TRBJ2-5
CASSPGLSGYTF	TRBV11-2	TRBJ1-2
CASSSQGRYGYTF	TRBV5-1	TRBJ1-2
CAGALGGPSGYTF	TRBV6-5	TRBJ1-2
CSVLQGQGQPQHF	TRBV29-1	TRBJ1-5
CASSPRTDVSGAYNEQFF	TRBV9	TRBJ2-1
CASSVTGANTGELFF	TRBV5-4	TRBJ2-2
CASSQSDSQSLGYGYTF	TRBV7-6	TRBJ1-2
CASSLAPAGTGSYEQYF	TRBV5-1	TRBJ2-7
CASSLNSGVRIEQYF	TRBV7-9	TRBJ2-7
CSVTQSVGGKAFF	TRBV29-1	TRBJ1-1
CASSLTGRAGEQYF	TRBV7-2	TRBJ2-7
CASSLRGADYTF	TRBV11-2	TRBJ1-2
CANPGGGWCTEAFF	TRBV27	TRBJ1-1
CASSSGNTGELFF	TRBV19	TRBJ2-2
CASSTSRTGLNEQFF	TRBV7-2	TRBJ2-1
CASSLVRQGNRSLHF	TRBV7-9	TRBJ1-6
CASSPPAGGLYEQYF	TRBV2	TRBJ2-7
CSVVVTDYGYTF	TRBV29-1	TRBJ1-2
CASSTGGGDEKLFF	TRBV5-4	TRBJ1-4